The rows below give T cell receptor beta chains drawn from one sample of a study of blood T cell repertoires in COVID-19. Only in-frame clones appear in the TCRdb table, and some are missing; sequencing was by immunoSEQ multiplex PCR. The repertoire holds 100,000 to 120,000 clones, with around 84% as singletons. The sample consisted of peripheral blood. These receptors all come from a woman older than 75 with acute or convalescent COVID-19. CDR3s leave out the opening cysteine and the closing phenylalanine or tryptophan.

v_gene	j_gene	CDR3aa
TRBV28	TRBJ2-5	ATSTLGGTKTQY
TRBV18	TRBJ2-2	ASSPGTSLEELF
TRBV11-3	TRBJ1-2	ASSMTANYGYT
TRBV6-5	TRBJ2-4	ASSYLPLAKNIQY
TRBV19	TRBJ2-2	ASTKTTNTGELF
TRBV19	TRBJ2-2	ASSNGRGNTGELF
TRBV18	TRBJ1-1	ASSQTGDTEAF
TRBV28	TRBJ1-2	ASSYTDNYGYT
TRBV4-3	TRBJ2-5	ASSQDVSGETQY
TRBV14	TRBJ2-2	ASSRRTPGGTGELF
TRBV10-3	TRBJ2-3	AISLGGLTTDTQY
TRBV5-6	TRBJ2-7	ASSPGRDYEQY
TRBV30	TRBJ2-4	AWSGPQGSIQY
TRBV6-1	TRBJ1-1	ASRTVDRGDTEAF
TRBV18	TRBJ2-1	ASSPLGTSGYNEQF
TRBV24-1	TRBJ2-5	ATSLTSGETQY
TRBV7-9	TRBJ1-1	ASSLAIRQGITEAF